Reported below is one T cell receptor (beta chain). Its specificity is not known. These data come from a study of blood T cells in healthy people across ages. Study-level information: When template switching was applied, about one barcoded beta molecule was captured per two T cells.

Broader study findings: Among long-lived donors, naive CD4+ cells were more numerous and diversity higher than in aged donors. Donor CMV status, an unknown factor, possibly confounded changes in expanded clonotypes.

A second 7 to 11 cycle PCR used barcoded and J-beta primers. Carrying 12 random nucleotides, a template-switch adaptor labeled each individual cDNA molecule. Via MiXCR, TCRdb re-called the 5' RACE reads, giving one row per CDR3 protein. Among about 650,000 distinct CDR3 sequences listed, about 30% were seen once. The CDR3 runs to 16 residues. V was pared by 7 bases and J by 1 base, with 19 bases between. Germline V gives CDR1 SQVTM, CDR2 ANQGSEA. Sequenced sample: blood. The source is a woman at least 80 years old in good health. The chain recombines TRBV29-1 with TRBJ2-2; maybe TRBD1 (6 bases). Here the CDR3 reads CSAQKSGTMNTGELFF. CDR3 coding DNA: TGCAGCGCTCAGAAATCGGGGACAATGAACACCGGGGAGCTGTTTTTT.